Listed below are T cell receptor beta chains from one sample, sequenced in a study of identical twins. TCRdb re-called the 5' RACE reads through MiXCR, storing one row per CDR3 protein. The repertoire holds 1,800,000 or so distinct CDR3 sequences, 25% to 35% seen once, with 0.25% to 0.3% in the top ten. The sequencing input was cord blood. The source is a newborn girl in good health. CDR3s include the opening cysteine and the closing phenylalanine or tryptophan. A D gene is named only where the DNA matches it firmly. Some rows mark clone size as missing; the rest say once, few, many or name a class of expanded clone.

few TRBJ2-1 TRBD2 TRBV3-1 CASSQENLAGGYNEQFF TGTGCCAGCAGCCAAGAGAACTTAGCGGGGGGGTACAATGAGCAGTTCTTC
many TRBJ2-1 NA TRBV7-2 CASSLAGATYNEQFF TGTGCCAGCAGCTTAGCGGGGGCGACCTACAATGAGCAGTTCTTC
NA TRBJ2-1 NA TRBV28 CASSFLYRESNEQFF TGTGCCAGCAGTTTTTTATATCGGGAGAGCAATGAGCAGTTCTTC
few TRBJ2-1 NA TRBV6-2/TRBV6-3 CASSHNLRLNEQFF TGTGCCAGCAGTCACAACCTCAGACTGAATGAGCAGTTCTTC
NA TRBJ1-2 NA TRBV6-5 CASSFRRLDGDYGYTF TGTGCCAGCAGTTTCCGACGACTGGACGGGGACTATGGCTACACCTTC
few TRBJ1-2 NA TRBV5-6 CASSLERGVWNGYTF TGTGCCAGCAGCTTGGAGCGGGGGGTTTGGAATGGCTACACCTTC
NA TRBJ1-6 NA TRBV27 CASSLERENSPLHF TGTGCCAGCAGTTTAGAAAGGGAGAATTCACCCCTCCACTTT
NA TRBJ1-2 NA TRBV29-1 CSVEDHNPRGGYTF TGCAGCGTTGAAGATCACAACCCCAGGGGCGGCTACACCTTC
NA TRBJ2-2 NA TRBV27 CASRRDTSNTGELFF TGTGCCAGCAGGCGGGACACTTCGAACACCGGGGAGCTGTTTTTT
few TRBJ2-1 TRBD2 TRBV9 CASSPTGTRGRSEQFF TGTGCCAGCAGCCCAACCGGGACTAGGGGTAGGAGTGAGCAGTTCTTC
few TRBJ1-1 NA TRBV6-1 CASIVNSNAMNTEAFF TGTGCCAGCATCGTAAACTCTAATGCGATGAACACTGAAGCTTTCTTT
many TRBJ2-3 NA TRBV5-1 CASSLEGADTQYF TGTGCCAGCAGCTTAGAAGGGGCAGATACGCAGTATTTT
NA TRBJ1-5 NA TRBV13 CASSLGRTQPQHF TGTGCCAGCAGCTTAGGAAGGACTCAGCCCCAGCATTTT
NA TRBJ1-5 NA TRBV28 CASSLRRFNQPQHF TGTGCCAGCAGTTTACGCAGGTTCAATCAGCCCCAGCATTTT
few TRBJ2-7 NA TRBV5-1 CASSLVAGFSSYEQYF TGCGCCAGCAGCTTGGTGGCGGGTTTCAGCTCCTACGAGCAGTACTTC
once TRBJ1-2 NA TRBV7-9 CASSPIRDFYGYTF TGTGCCAGCAGCCCAATTCGGGACTTCTATGGCTACACCTTC
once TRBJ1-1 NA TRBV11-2 CASSLFGGRMNTEAFF TGTGCCAGCAGCTTATTCGGGGGGCGAATGAACACTGAAGCTTTCTTT
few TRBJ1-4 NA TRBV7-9 CASGRDTTNEKLFF TGTGCCAGCGGCCGGGACACAACTAATGAAAAACTGTTTTTT
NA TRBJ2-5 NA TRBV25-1 CASSERGADFNEQYF TGTGCCAGCAGTGAACGGGGGGCCGATTTCAATGAGCAGTACTTC
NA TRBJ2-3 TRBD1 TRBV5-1 CASSLRGQGAGDTQYF TGCGCCAGCAGCCTTCGGGGACAGGGGGCCGGAGATACGCAGTATTTT